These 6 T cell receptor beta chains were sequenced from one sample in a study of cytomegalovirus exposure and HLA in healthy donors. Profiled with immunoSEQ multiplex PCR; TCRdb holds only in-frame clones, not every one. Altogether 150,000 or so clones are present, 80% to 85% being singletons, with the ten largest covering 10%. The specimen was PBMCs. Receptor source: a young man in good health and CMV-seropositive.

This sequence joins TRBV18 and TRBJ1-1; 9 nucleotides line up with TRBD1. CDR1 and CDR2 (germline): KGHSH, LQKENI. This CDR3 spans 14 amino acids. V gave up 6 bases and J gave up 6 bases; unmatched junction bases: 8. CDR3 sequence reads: CASSQGTGIAEAFF. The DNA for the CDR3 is TGTGCCAGCTCCCAAGGGACAGGGATCGCTGAAGCTTTCTTT. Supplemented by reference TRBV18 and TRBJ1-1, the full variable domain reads NAGVMQNPRHLVRRRGQEARLRCSPMKGHSHVYWYRQLPEEGLKFMVYLQKENIIDESGMPKERFSAEFPKEGPSILRIQQVVRGDSAAYFCASSQGTGIAEAFFGQGTRLTVV.

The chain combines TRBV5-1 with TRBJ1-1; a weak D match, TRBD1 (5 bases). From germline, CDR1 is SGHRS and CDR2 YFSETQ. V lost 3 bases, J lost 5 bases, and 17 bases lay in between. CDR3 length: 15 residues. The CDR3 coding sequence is TGCGCCAGCAGCTCTCTTGGGACCGGGGGGACTGAAGCTTTCTTT. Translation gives CASSSLGTGGTEAFF.

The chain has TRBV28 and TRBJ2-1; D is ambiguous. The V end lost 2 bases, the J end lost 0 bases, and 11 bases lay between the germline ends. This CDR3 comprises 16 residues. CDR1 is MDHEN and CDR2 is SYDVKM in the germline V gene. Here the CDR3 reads CASSLIARSSYNEQFF. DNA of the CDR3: TGTGCCAGCAGTTTAATCGCCAGAAGCTCCTACAATGAGCAGTTCTTC.

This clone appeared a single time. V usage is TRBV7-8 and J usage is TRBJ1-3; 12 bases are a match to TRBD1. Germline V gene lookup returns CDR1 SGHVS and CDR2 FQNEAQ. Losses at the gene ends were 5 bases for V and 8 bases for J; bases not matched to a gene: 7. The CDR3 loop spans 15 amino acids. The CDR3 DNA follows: TGTGCCAGCAGCGTGGGACAGGGGGCTTGGGACACCATATATTTT. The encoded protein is CASSVGQGAWDTIYF.

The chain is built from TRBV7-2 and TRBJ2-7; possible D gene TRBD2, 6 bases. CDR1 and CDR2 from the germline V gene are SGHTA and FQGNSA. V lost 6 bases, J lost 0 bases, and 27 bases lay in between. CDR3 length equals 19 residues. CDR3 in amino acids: CASSHPPGVKSPLSYEQYF. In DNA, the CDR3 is TGTGCCAGCAGTCACCCCCCGGGGGTCAAGTCGCCTCTCTCCTACGAGCAGTACTTC.

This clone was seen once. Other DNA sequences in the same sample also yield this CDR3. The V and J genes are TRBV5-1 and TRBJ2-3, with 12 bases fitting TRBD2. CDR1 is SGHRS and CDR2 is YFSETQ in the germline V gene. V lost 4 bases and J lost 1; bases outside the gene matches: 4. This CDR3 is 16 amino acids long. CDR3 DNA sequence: TGCGCCAGCAGCCCAGGGACTAGCGGGCGCACAGATACGCAGTATTTT. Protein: CASSPGTSGRTDTQYF.